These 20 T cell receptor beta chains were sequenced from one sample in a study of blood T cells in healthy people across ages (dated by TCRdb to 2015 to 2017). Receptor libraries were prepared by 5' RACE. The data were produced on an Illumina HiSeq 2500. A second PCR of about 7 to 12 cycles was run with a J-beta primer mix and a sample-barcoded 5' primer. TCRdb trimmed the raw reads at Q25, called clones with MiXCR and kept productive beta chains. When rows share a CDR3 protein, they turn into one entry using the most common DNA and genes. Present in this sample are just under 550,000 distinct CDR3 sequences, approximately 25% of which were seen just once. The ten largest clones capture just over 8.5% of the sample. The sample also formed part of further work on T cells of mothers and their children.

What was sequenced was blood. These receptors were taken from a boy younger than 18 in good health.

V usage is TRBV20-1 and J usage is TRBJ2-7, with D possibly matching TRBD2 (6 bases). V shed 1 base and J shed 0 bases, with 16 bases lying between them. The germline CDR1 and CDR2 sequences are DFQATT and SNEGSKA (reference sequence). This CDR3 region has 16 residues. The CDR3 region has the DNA TGCAGTGCTAGAGGAGGGTTGGGGGGTAGCTCCTACGAGCAGTACTTC. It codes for CSARGGLGGSSYEQYF.

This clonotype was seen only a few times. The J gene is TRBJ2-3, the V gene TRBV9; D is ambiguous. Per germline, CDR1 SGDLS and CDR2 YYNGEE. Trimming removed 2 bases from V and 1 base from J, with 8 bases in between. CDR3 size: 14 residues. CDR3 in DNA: TGTGCCAGCAGCGTTGGACCTGGCACAGATACGCAGTATTTT. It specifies CASSVGPGTDTQYF.

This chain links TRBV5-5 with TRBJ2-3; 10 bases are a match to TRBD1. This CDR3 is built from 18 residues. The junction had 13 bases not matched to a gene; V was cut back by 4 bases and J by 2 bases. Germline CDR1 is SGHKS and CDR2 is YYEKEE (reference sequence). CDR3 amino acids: CASSPRWGQGTPTDTQYF. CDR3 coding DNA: TGTGCCAGCAGCCCCAGGTGGGGACAGGGGACTCCCACAGATACGCAGTATTTT.

The DNA of the CDR3 is TGTGCCAGCAGCTTAGTGGAGGACAGGGGGGCACTGGGGCAGTTCTTC. Translation: CASSLVEDRGALGQFF. The rearrangement joins TRBV7-8 to TRBJ2-1; 10 nucleotides align to TRBD1. CDR1 is SGHVS, CDR2 FQNEAQ, per germline. Trimming removed 1 base from V and 12 bases from J; junction bases left unmatched: 12. The CDR3 runs 16 residues.

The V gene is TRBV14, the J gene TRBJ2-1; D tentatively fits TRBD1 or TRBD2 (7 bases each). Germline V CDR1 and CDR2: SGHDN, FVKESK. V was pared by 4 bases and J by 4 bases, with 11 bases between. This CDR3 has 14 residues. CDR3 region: CASSPQGGYNEQFF. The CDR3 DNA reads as TGTGCCAGCAGCCCTCAGGGGGGGTACAATGAGCAGTTCTTC.

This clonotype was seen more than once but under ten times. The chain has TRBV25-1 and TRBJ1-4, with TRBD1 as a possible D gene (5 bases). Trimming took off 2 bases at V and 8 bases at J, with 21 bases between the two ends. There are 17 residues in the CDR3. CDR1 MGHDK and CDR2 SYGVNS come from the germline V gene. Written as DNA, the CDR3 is TGTGCCAGCAGTGAAGGGGGTTTACGGGGCATTTCGGAAAAACTGTTTTTT. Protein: CASSEGGLRGISEKLFF.

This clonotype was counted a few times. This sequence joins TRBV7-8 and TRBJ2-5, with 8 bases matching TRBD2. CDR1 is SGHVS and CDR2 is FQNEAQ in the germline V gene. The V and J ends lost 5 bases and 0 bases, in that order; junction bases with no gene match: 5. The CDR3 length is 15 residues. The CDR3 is CASSQPGGNQETQYF. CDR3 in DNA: TGTGCCAGCAGCCAGCCGGGGGGGAACCAAGAGACCCAGTACTTC.

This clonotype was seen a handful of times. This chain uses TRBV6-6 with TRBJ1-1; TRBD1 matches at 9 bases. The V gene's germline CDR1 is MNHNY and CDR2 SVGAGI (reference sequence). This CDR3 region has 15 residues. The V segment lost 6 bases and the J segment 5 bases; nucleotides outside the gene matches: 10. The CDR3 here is CASSPKQGAQTEAFF. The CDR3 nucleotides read TGTGCCAGCAGCCCCAAACAGGGGGCTCAGACTGAAGCTTTCTTT.

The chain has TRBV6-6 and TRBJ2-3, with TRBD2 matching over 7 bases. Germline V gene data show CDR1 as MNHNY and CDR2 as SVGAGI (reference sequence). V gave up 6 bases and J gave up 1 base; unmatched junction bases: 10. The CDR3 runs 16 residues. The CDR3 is CASRLTLGGGTDTQYF. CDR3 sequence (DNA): TGTGCCAGCAGGCTGACCCTGGGGGGGGGCACAGATACGCAGTATTTT.

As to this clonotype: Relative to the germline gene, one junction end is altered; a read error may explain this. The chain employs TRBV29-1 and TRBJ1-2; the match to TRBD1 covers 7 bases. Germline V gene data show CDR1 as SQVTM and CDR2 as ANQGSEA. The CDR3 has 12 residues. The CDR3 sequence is CSVDRGSYGHTF. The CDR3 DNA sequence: TGCAGCGTTGACAGGGGGAGCTATGGCCACACCTTC.

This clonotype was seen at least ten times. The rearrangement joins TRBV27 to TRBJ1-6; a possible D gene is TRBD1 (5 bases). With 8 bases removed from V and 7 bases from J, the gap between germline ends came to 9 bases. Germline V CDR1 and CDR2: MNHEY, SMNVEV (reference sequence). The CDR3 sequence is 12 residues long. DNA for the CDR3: TGTGCCAGCGGGGGAAGGAATTCACCCCTCCACTTT. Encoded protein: CASGGRNSPLHF.

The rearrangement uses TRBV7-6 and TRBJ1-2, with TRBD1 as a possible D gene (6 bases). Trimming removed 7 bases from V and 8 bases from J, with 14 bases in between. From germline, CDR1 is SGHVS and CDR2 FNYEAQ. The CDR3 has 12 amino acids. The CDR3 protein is CASTSRGEGYTF. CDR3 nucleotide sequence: TGTGCCAGCACCTCTAGGGGGGAAGGCTACACCTTC. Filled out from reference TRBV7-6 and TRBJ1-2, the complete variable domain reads GAGVSQSPRYKVTKRGQDVALRCDPISGHVSLYWYRQALGQGPEFLTYFNYEAQQDKSGLPNDRFSAERPEGSISTLTIQRTEQRDSAMYRCASTSRGEGYTFGSGTRLTVV.

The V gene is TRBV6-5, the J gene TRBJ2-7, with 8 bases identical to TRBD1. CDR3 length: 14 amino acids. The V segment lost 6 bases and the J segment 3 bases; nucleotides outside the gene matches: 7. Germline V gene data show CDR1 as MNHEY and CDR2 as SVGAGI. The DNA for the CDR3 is TGTGCCAGCAGCGGGACAGGCCTCAACTACGAGCAGTACTTC. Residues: CASSGTGLNYEQYF.

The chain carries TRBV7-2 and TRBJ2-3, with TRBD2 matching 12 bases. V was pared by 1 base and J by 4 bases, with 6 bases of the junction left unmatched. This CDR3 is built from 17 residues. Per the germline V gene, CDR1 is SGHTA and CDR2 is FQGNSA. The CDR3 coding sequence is TGTGCCAGCAGCTTAGGCGCTAGCGGGAGGGCCGCAGATACGCAGTATTTT. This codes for CASSLGASGRAADTQYF.

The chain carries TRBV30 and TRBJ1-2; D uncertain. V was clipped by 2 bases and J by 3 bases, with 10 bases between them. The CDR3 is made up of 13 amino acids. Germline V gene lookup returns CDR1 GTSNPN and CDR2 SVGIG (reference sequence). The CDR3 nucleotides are TGTGCCTGGAGTTTCCAGGAATACTATGGCTACACCTTC. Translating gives CAWSFQEYYGYTF. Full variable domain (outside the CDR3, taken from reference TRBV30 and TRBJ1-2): SQTIHQWPATLVQPVGSPLSLECTVEGTSNPNLYWYRQAAGRGLQLLFYSVGIGQISSEVPQNLSASRPQDRQFILSSKKLLLSDSGFYLCAWSFQEYYGYTFGSGTRLTVV.

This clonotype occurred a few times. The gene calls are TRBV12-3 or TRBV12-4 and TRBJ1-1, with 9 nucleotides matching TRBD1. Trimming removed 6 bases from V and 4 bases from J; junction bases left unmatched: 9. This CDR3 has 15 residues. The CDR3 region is CASSPRQGVGTEAFF. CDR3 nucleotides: TGTGCCAGCAGCCCGAGACAGGGGGTCGGCACTGAAGCTTTCTTT.

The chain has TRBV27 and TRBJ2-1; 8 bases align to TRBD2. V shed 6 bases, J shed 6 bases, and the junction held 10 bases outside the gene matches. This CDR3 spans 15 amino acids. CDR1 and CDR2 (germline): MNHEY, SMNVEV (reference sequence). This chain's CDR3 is CASRAGAGGFNEQFF. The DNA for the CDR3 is TGTGCCAGCAGAGCGGGGGCGGGGGGATTCAATGAGCAGTTCTTC.

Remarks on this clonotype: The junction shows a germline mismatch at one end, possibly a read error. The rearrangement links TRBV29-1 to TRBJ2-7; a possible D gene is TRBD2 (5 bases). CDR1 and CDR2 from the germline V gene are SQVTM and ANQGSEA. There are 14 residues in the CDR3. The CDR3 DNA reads TGCGGCGTTGAATCGGACTCTTACTCCTACGAGCAGTACTTC. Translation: CGVESDSYSYEQYF.

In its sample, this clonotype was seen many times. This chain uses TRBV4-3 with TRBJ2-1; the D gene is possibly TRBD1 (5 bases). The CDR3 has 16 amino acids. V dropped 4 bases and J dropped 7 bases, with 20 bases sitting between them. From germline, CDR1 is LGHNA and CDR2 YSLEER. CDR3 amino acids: CASSLQTVLVLNEQFF. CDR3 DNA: TGCGCCAGCAGCCTCCAGACAGTCTTGGTGTTGAATGAGCAGTTCTTC.

CDR3 residues: CASSPRQTGPPTYEQYF. As DNA, the CDR3 is TGTGCCAGCAGCCCCCGACAAACAGGGCCTCCAACCTACGAGCAGTACTTC. This chain joins TRBV7-2 and TRBJ2-7, with D perhaps TRBD1 (6 bases). Between the trimmed V and J ends, which lost 5 bases and 2 bases, there was a span of 22 bases. In germline, CDR1 is SGHTA, CDR2 FQGNSA. This CDR3 spans 17 amino acids.